Here is one TCR beta chain with its context. The data were obtained in a study of shared T cell receptors in the human thymus. V trimming: 1 base; J trimming: 8 bases; junction bases outside the gene matches: 11. This CDR3 is 16 amino acids long. Per germline, CDR1 LNHDA and CDR2 SQIVND (reference sequence). Profiled with immunoSEQ multiplex PCR; TCRdb holds only in-frame clones, not every one. In the table there are hundreds of thousands of clones, approximately 89% of which are singletons. These data were also reused for a study on human thymus T cells. That study reports: Surgeons resected thymus tissue during corrective heart surgery. Use of V and J genes seemed skewed within the thymic and blood repertoires. Unrelated individuals reportedly shared highly overlapping thymic TCR repertoires.

The sample taken for sequencing was thymocytes. This rearrangement joins TRBV19 to TRBJ2-1; 7 bases align to TRBD1. The receptor was isolated from a boy under three years old with a congenital heart defect. The CDR3 DNA reads TGTGCCAGTAGTATAGCGGGCAAGAACAGGGGAGATGAGCAGTTCTTC. Protein: CASSIAGKNRGDEQFF.